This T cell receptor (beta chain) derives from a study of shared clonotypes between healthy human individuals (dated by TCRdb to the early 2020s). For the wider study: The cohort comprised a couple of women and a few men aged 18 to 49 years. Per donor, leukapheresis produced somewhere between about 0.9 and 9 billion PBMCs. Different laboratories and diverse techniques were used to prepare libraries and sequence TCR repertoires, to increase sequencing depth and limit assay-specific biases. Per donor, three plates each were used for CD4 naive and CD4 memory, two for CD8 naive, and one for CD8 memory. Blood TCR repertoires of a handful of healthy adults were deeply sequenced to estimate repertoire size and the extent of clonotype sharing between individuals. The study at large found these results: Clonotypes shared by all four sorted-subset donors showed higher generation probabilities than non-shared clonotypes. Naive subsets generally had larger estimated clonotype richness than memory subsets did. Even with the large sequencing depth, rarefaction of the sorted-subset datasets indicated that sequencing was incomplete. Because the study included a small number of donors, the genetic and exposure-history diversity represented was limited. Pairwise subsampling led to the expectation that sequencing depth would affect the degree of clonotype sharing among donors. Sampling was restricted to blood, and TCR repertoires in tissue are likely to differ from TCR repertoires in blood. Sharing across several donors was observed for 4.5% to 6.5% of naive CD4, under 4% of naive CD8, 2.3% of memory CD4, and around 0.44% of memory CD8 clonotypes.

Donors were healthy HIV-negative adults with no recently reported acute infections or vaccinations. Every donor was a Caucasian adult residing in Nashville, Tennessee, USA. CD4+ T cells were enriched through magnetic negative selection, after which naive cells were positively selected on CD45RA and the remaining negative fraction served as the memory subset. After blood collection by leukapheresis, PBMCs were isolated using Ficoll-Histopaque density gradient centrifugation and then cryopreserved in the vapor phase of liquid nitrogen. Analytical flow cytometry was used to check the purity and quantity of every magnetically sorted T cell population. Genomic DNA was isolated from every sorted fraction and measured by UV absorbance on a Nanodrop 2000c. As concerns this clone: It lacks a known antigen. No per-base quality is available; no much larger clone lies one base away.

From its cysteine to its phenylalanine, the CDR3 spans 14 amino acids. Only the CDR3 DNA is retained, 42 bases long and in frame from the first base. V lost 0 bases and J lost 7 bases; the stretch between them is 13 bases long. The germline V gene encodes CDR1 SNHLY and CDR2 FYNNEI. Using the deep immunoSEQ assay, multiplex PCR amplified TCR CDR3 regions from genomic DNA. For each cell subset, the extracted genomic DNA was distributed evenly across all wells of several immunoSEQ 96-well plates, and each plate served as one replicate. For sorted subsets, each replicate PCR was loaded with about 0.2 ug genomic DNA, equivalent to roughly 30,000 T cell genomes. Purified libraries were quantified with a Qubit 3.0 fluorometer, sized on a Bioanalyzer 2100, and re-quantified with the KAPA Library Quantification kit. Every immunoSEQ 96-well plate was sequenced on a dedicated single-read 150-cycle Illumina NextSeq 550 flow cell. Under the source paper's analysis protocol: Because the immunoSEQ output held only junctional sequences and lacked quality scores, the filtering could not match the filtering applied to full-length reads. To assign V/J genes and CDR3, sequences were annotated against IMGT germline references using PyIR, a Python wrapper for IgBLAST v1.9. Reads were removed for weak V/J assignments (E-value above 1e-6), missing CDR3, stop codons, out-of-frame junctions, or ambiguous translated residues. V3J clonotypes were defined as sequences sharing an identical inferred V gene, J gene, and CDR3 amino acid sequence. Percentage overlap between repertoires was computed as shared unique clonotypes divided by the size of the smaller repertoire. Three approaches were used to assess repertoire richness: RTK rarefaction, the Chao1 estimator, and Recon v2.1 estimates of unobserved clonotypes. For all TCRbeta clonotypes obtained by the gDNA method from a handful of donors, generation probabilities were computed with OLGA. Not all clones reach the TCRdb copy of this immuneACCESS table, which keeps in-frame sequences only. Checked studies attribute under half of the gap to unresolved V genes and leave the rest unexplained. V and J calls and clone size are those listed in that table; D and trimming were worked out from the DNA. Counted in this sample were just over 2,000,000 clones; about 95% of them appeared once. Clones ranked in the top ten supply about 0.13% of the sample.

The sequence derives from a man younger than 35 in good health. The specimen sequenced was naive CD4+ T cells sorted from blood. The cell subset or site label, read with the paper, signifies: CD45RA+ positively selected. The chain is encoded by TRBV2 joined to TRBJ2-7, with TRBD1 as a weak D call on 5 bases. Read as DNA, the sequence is TGTGCCAGCAGTGAAGCCCACAGGCGTTTAGAGCAGTACTTC. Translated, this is CASSEAHRRLEQYF.